What follows is one T cell receptor (beta chain) and its context. The data were taken from a study of cytomegalovirus exposure and HLA in healthy donors. The V and J ends lost 6 bases and 1 base respectively, with 9 bases between them. The CDR3 is 13 amino acids. Germline loops: CDR1 MNHNS, CDR2 SASEGT. Primers for the PCR totalled 60 Vbeta and 13 Jbeta. The repertoire was sequenced with immunoSEQ multiplex PCR; TCRdb's copy has only in-frame clones and lacks some. The table records under 200,000 clones, around 84% of them present only once. This sequence was found in a woman in her 50s in good health and CMV-seropositive. What was sequenced was PBMCs. This sequence joins TRBV6-1 and TRBJ1-2; a possible D gene is TRBD1 (5 bases). CDR3 residues: CASSPGVNYGYTF. CDR3 sequence (DNA): TGTGCCAGCAGCCCGGGGGTTAACTATGGCTACACCTTC.